This T cell receptor beta chain emerged from a study of identical twins. V gave up 1 base and J gave up 4 bases, with 10 bases separating them. Germline lookup yields CDR1 DFQATT and CDR2 SNEGSKA (reference sequence). CDR3 length: 13 residues. Template switching introduced a universal primer site, and the cDNA bore unique molecular identifiers. TCRdb reprocessed the 5' RACE reads via MiXCR and lists one record per CDR3 protein. Of hundreds of thousands of distinct CDR3 sequences in the sample, approximately 24% were seen once. These data are also associated with another study on T cells expressing NK-cell markers. Per that study: HCMV seropositivity characterized seven of the eight sequenced donors, and seronegativity one. In a group of 5 or 6 donors, dominant NKG2C+ clonotypes represented about 1.0-8% of CD8+ T cells.

The chain is built from TRBV20-1 and TRBJ2-5, with D perhaps assigned TRBD1 or TRBD2 (5 bases each). Input material: CD4+ T cells sorted from blood. The TCR comes from a woman aged 18-35 years in good health. The CDR3, as DNA: TGCAGTGCTAGAGCTGGGACGCTAGAGACCCAGTACTTC. Protein product: CSARAGTLETQYF.